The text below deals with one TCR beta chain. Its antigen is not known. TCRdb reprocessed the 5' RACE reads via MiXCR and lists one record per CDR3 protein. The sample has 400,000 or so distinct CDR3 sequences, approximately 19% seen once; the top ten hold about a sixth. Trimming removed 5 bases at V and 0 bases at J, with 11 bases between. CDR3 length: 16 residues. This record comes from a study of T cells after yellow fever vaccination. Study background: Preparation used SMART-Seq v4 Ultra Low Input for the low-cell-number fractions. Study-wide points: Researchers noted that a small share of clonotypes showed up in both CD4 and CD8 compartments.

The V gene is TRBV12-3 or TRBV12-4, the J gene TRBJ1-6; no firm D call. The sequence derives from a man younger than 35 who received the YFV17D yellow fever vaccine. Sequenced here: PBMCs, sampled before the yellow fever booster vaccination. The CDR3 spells CASSRGVGSYNSPLHF. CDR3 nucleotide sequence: TGTGCCAGCAGTCGTGGGGTGGGCTCCTATAATTCACCCCTCCACTTT.